The entry that follows covers one T cell receptor (beta chain) sequence. Antigen: not known. This sample was included in a study of cytomegalovirus exposure and HLA in healthy donors. Whole-study findings and limits: The HLA-A and HLA-B alleles of most subjects were reportedly predicted accurately from TCR beta sequences. About 90% or about 30% of the time was how often most TCR beta V segments were productive, according to an earlier analysis. When the data were analyzed later, several of the most significant clusters appeared to be linked to common viral pathogens. With DRB1 most and HLA-C fewest, TCR association rates differed between HLA loci in a later analysis.

Primers included in the PCR were 60 Vbeta and 13 Jbeta primers. Some clones are missing from TCRdb's copy, which holds only in-frame ones; the method was immunoSEQ multiplex PCR. Of over 55,000 clones in the sample, approximately 80% are singletons; the top ten hold over 1.5%. The origin of this receptor is a man aged 40-49 years in good health and CMV-seronegative. Sample: PBMCs.

CDR3 sequence: CATSHGSNQPQHF. For the CDR3, the DNA is TGTGCCACCAGCCACGGGAGCAATCAGCCCCAGCATTTT. The rearrangement joins TRBV15 to TRBJ1-5, with D uncertain. The CDR3 is 13 amino acids. V was pared by 5 bases and J by 1 base, with 6 bases between. Germline assignment: CDR1 LNHNV and CDR2 YYDKDF (reference sequence).